Below are 21 T cell receptor beta chains sequenced from a single sample in a study of response to subunit inactivated influenza vaccine. In TCRdb, the RT-PCR reads were re-called with MiXCR into one record per CDR3 protein. The sample contains a few hundred thousand distinct CDR3 sequences, just over 20% of which appear only once. This specimen consisted of PBMCs from blood, obtained less than 22 months after vaccination. The receptors here all came from a man aged 50 to 69 who received an inactivated influenza vaccine.

The chain carries TRBV11-2 and TRBJ1-1, with TRBD1 matching 9 bases. The CDR3 runs 17 residues. CDR1 and CDR2 from the germline V gene are SGHAT and FQNNGV. Losses at the gene ends were 1 base for V and 2 bases for J; bases not matched to a gene: 8. The CDR3 nucleotides read TGTGCCAGCAGCTTAGTATCGGGACAGGGATTTAACACTGAAGCTTTCTTT. As protein: CASSLVSGQGFNTEAFF.

The chain is built from TRBV27 and TRBJ1-1; the D gene is possibly TRBD1 (6 bases). Germline assignment: CDR1 MNHEY and CDR2 SMNVEV (reference sequence). The CDR3 extends over 16 amino acids. Trimming shortened V by 6 bases and J by 2 bases, and 19 bases separated the two germline ends. For the CDR3, the DNA is TGTGCCAGCAGGCGAAGCCGGGACAAGTTTAACACTGAAGCTTTCTTT. Protein: CASRRSRDKFNTEAFF.

This chain connects TRBV3-1 to TRBJ2-2; 8 nucleotides agree with TRBD2. The CDR3 has 15 amino acids. V shed 8 bases, J shed 6 bases, and the junction held 11 bases outside the gene matches. Germline V gene data show CDR1 as LGHDT and CDR2 as YNNKEL (reference sequence). CDR3 protein: CASVEGLAGAGELFF. CDR3 sequence (DNA): TGTGCCAGCGTCGAGGGGCTAGCGGGCGCCGGGGAGCTGTTTTTT. Based on the CDR3 plus reference TRBV3-1 and TRBJ2-2, the full variable domain is DTAVSQTPKYLVTQMGNDKSIKCEQNLGHDTMYWYKQDSKKFLKIMFSYNNKELIINETVPNRFSPKSPDKAHLNLHINSLELGDSAVYFCASVEGLAGAGELFFGEGSRLTVL.

This clonotype has more than one count but fewer than ten. The V gene is TRBV20-1, the J gene TRBJ1-4, with D unresolved. Germline values: CDR1 DFQATT, CDR2 SNEGSKA (reference sequence). Trimming took off 2 bases at V and 3 bases at J, with 7 bases between the two ends. This CDR3 comprises 13 residues. For the CDR3, the DNA is TGCAGTGCTAGACAGGAACCTAATGAAAAACTGTTTTTT. Residues: CSARQEPNEKLFF.

CDR3 bases: TGTGCCAGCACCCAACTTGGACAGGGGGCGCGGGAGCAGTACTTC. Protein: CASTQLGQGAREQYF. The chain recombines TRBV27 with TRBJ2-7; 11 bases are shared with TRBD1. CDR1 and CDR2 (germline): MNHEY, SMNVEV (reference sequence). Losses at the gene ends were 7 bases for V and 7 bases for J; bases not matched to a gene: 12. The CDR3 sequence is 15 residues long.

In its sample, this clonotype was seen a few times. The V and J genes are TRBV20-1 and TRBJ2-3, with TRBD2 identical over 12 bases. The CDR3 is 17 amino acids. V trimming: 5 bases; J trimming: 4 bases; junction bases outside the gene matches: 13. The germline V gene has CDR1 DFQATT and CDR2 SNEGSKA (reference sequence). The CDR3 nucleotides read TGCAGTGCTCACGGTGGGCTAGCGGGGGGGCCCCCAGATACGCAGTATTTT. Protein product: CSAHGGLAGGPPDTQYF.

As regards this clonotype: A much larger clone sits a single nucleotide away, making a read error possible. This chain links TRBV29-1 with TRBJ1-2; tentatively, D is TRBD1 (6 bases). The CDR3 spans 14 residues. Germline CDR1 SQVTM, CDR2 ANQGSEA. The CDR3 DNA reads as TGCAGCGTTGAAAGGGGGACGGCCCTCTATGCCTACACCTTC. Residues: CSVERGTALYAYTF.

The CDR3 spells CASSLEVRVWGGGTEAFF. The CDR3 DNA reads as TGTGCCAGCAGCTTAGAGGTCCGCGTCTGGGGGGGTGGCACTGAAGCTTTCTTT. The J gene is TRBJ1-1, the V gene TRBV11-2; tentatively, D is TRBD1 (5 bases). V lost 0 bases to trimming and J lost 4 bases, with 21 bases between them. The CDR3 consists of 18 residues. CDR1 SGHAT and CDR2 FQNNGV come from the germline V gene.

The chain joins TRBV4-3 to TRBJ2-7; TRBD1 matches 7 bases. The CDR3 totals 13 residues. CDR1 LGHNA and CDR2 YSLEER come from the germline V gene. Trimming cost V 3 bases and J 5 bases; bases outside gene matches: 4. As DNA, the CDR3 is TGCGCCAGCAGCCAGATAGGGGGCGACGAGCAGTACTTC. It yields the protein CASSQIGGDEQYF.

This clonotype showed up many times. The rearrangement joins TRBV7-2 to TRBJ1-1; D unresolved. Germline loops: CDR1 SGHTA, CDR2 FQGNSA. The CDR3 has 16 residues. V lost 5 bases to trimming and J lost 1 base, with 17 bases between them. The CDR3 region has the DNA TGTGCCAGCAGCCCACACTCCTTATTGACGAACACTGAAGCTTTCTTT. Residues: CASSPHSLLTNTEAFF.

The chain is built from TRBV29-1 and TRBJ2-3; the match to TRBD2 covers 13 bases. Per germline, CDR1 SQVTM and CDR2 ANQGSEA. The CDR3 runs 15 residues. V was clipped by 4 bases and J by 2 bases; unmatched bases: 3. CDR3 protein: CSVGTSGSFTDTQYF. The DNA of the CDR3 is TGCAGCGTTGGGACTAGCGGGAGTTTCACAGATACGCAGTATTTT.

J is TRBJ2-7 and V is TRBV28; 8 bases agree with TRBD2. Trimming removed 6 bases from V and 1 base from J; junction bases left unmatched: 8. From germline, CDR1 is MDHEN and CDR2 SYDVKM. This CDR3 has 15 residues. Here the CDR3 DNA reads TGTGCCAGCAGCGTCAGCGGGAGATCGTCCTACGAGCAGTACTTC. Encoded protein: CASSVSGRSSYEQYF.

CDR3 protein: CASSLWTSGRVGTDTQYF. Written as DNA, the CDR3 is TGTGCCAGCAGTTTATGGACTAGCGGGAGGGTAGGCACAGATACGCAGTATTTT. The chain employs TRBV12-3 or TRBV12-4 and TRBJ2-3; 15 bases match TRBD2. The CDR3 is 18 amino acids. V trimming: 2 bases; J trimming: 1 base; junction bases outside the gene matches: 4.

This clonotype showed up just a few times. This sequence joins TRBV27 and TRBJ2-7, with 7 bases lining up with TRBD1. CDR3 size: 13 residues. Germline values: CDR1 MNHEY, CDR2 SMNVEV (reference sequence). V lost 5 bases, J lost 5 bases, and 6 bases stayed unmatched. CDR3 bases: TGTGCCAGCAGTCGCGACAGGGCCAACGAGCAGTACTTC. It encodes CASSRDRANEQYF.

This chain connects TRBV29-1 to TRBJ1-1; 7 bases are a match to TRBD1. V shed 4 bases, J shed 3 bases, and the junction held 2 bases outside the gene matches. The CDR3 length is 12 residues. CDR1 is SQVTM, CDR2 ANQGSEA, per germline. Written as DNA, the CDR3 is TGCAGCGTTGGCAGGGGGTACACTGAAGCTTTCTTT. Its protein product is CSVGRGYTEAFF.

The chain joins TRBV11-2 to TRBJ2-2; 10 bases are shared with TRBD1. Germline-derived CDR1 and CDR2 are SGHAT and FQNNGV. The CDR3 spans 15 residues. The junction had 2 bases not matched to a gene; V was cut back by 5 bases and J by 2 bases. CDR3 in amino acids: CASSRQGANTGELFF. CDR3 in DNA: TGTGCCAGCAGCAGACAGGGGGCCAACACCGGGGAGCTGTTTTTT.

The sample holds a few counts of this clonotype. V and J are TRBV7-2 and TRBJ1-5, with D hard to call. Germline CDR1 reads SGHTA; CDR2 reads FQGNSA. V lost 1 base and J lost 0, with 10 bases in between. The CDR3 sequence is 16 residues long. The CDR3, as DNA: TGTGCCAGCAGCTTAGTCGGGCAGTATAGCAATCAGCCCCAGCATTTT. The encoded protein is CASSLVGQYSNQPQHF. The whole variable domain, remainder taken from reference TRBV7-2 and TRBJ1-5, is GAGVSQSPSNKVTEKGKDVELRCDPISGHTALYWYRQSLGQGLEFLIYFQGNSAPDKSGLPSDRFSAERTGGSVSTLTIQRTQQEDSAVYLCASSLVGQYSNQPQHFGDGTRLSIL.

This clonotype was seen more than once but under ten times. The chain couples TRBV7-9 to TRBJ1-1; D is undetermined. Germline assignment: CDR1 SEHNR and CDR2 FQNEAQ (reference sequence). CDR3 length: 17 residues. Trimming stripped 1 base from V and 7 bases from J, with 22 bases between. The CDR3: CASSLVAGPFGIDEAFF. CDR3 nucleotide sequence: TGTGCCAGCAGCTTAGTCGCCGGACCCTTCGGAATTGATGAAGCTTTCTTT.

The V gene is TRBV7-6, the J gene TRBJ2-4; D might be TRBD2 (7 bases). This CDR3 has 17 residues. V dropped 5 bases and J dropped 1 base, with 18 bases sitting between them. Germline V gives CDR1 SGHVS, CDR2 FNYEAQ. The CDR3 loop is CASSPLRGRPAKNIQYF. In nucleotides, the CDR3 is TGTGCCAGCAGCCCACTGCGGGGGCGCCCGGCCAAAAACATTCAGTACTTC.

The chain uses TRBV4-3 and TRBJ1-2; D is uncertain. The CDR3 extends over 15 amino acids. The germline CDR1 and CDR2 sequences are LGHNA and YSLEER. V gave up 3 bases and J gave up 7 bases, with 18 bases separating them. This CDR3 is CASSQTTSPSPGYTF. CDR3 coding DNA: TGCGCCAGCAGCCAGACGACAAGCCCCTCGCCTGGCTACACCTTC.

V is TRBV10-3 and J is TRBJ1-2; perhaps TRBD1 as D (6 bases). The CDR3 is 17 residues long. Germline V gives CDR1 ENHRY, CDR2 SYGVKD. V lost 7 bases and J lost 3, with 24 bases in between. The DNA of the CDR3 is TGTGCCATCAATAACAGGGACCCTAGACGGCTAGACTATGGCTACACCTTC. This encodes CAINNRDPRRLDYGYTF.